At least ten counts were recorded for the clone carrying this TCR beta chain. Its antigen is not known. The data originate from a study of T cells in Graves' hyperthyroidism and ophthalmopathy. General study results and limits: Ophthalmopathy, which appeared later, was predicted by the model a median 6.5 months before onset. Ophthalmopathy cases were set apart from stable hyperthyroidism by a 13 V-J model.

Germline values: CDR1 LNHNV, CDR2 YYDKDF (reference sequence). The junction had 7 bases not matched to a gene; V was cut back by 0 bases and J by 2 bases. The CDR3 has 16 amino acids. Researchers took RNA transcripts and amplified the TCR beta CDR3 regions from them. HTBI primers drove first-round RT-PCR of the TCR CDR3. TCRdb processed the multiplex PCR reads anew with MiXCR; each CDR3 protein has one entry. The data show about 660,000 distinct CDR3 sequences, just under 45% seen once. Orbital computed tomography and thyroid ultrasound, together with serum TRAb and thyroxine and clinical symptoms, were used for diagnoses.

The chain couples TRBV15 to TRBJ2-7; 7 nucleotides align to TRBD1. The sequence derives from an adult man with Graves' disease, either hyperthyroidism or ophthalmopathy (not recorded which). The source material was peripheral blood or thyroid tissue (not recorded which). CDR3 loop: CATSRDRGQRTYEQYF. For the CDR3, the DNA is TGTGCCACCAGCAGAGATCGGGGACAGCGAACCTACGAGCAGTACTTC.